The clone carrying this T cell receptor (beta chain) was detected once. This specimen comes from a study of blood T cell repertoires in COVID-19. Study details: COVID-19 samples, acute and convalescent, were from the United States, Italy and Spain. PBMCs, B-cell-depleted T cells, or T cells provided the cDNA or gDNA that made up the material.

In the original processing: Amplified reference gene primers provided the basis for estimating nucleated cell counts. This table comes from immunoSEQ multiplex PCR, and its TCRdb copy is limited to in-frame clones, with some not included. V and J calls and clone size follow that table, whereas D and trimming were derived from the DNA. Found here are over 200,000 clones, around 90% of them singletons; the top ten hold 0.95% to 1.5%. Trimming pared 1 base from V and 1 base from J, leaving 3 bases between. The germline CDR1 and CDR2 sequences are SGHRS and YFSETQ. The CDR3 loop spans 13 amino acids. The sequencing input was peripheral blood. The sequence was collected from a man aged 25 to 40 with acute or convalescent COVID-19. V is TRBV5-1 and J is TRBJ1-3; D is undetermined. DNA of the CDR3: TGCGCCAGCAGCTTGCTATCTGGAAACACCATATATTTT. Amino acids: CASSLLSGNTIYF.